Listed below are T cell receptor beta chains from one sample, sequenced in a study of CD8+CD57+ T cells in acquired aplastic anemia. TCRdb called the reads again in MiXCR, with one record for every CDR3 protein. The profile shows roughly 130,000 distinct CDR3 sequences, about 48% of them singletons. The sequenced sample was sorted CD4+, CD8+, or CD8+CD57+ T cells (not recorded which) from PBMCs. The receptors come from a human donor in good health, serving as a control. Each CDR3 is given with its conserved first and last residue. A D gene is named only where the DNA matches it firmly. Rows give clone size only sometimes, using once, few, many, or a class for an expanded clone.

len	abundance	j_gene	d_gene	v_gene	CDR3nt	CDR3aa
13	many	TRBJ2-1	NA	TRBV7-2	TGTGCCAGCAGCTTAGCGGCGGGGACAGCAGAATTCTTC	CASSLAAGTAEFF
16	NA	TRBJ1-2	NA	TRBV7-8	TGTGCCAGCAGCTTAGAAGACCCGGGGTGGCTGGATGGCTACACCTTC	CASSLEDPGWLDGYTF
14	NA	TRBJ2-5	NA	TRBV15	TGTGCCACCAGACGGACGGGATTTGAGGAGACCCAGTACTTC	CATRRTGFEETQYF
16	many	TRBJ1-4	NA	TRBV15	TGTGCCACCAGCAGAGGCTCCCTTTTGGCTAATGAAAAACTGTTTTTT	CATSRGSLLANEKLFF
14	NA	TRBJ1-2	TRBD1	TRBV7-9	TGTGCCAGCACCCCAGGGACAGCTAACTATGGCTACACCTTC	CASTPGTANYGYTF
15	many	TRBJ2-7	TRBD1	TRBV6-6	TGTGCCAGCAGTTACACCGGGACAGGTATCTACGAGCAGTACTTC	CASSYTGTGIYEQYF
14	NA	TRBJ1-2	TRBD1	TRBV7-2	TGTGCCAGCAGATTGGACAGGCAATCCTATGGCTACACCTTC	CASRLDRQSYGYTF
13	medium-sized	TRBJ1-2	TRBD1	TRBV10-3	TGTGCCACCACTCCGGGACAGGGGATAGGCTACACCTTC	CATTPGQGIGYTF
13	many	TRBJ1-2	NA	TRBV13	TGTGCCAGCAGCTTAGAACGGGCGGGGGGCTACACCTTC	CASSLERAGGYTF
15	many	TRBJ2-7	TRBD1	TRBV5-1	TGCGCCAGCAGCCCCTCCGGGACAGAATTTTACGAGCAGTACTTC	CASSPSGTEFYEQYF
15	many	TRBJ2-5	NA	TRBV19	TGTGCCAGTAGTACCGGACCGGTATACCAAGAGACCCAGTACTTC	CASSTGPVYQETQYF
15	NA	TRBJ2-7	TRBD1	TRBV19	TGTGCCAGTAGTCCGTCCGGACGGACAGGGTCGGAGCAGTACTTC	CASSPSGRTGSEQYF
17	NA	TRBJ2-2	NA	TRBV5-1	TGCGCCAGCAGCTTGGTTTCGGGAGCGGTGAACACCGGGGAGCTGTTTTTT	CASSLVSGAVNTGELFF
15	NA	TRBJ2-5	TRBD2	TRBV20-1	TGCAGTGCTGACATTTGGGGGAGGGCCGGTGGGACCCAGTACTTC	CSADIWGRAGGTQYF